The 27 T cell receptor beta chains reported below all come from one sample, sequenced in a study of radiation and T cells in renal cell carcinoma. Libraries were prepared by immunoSEQ multiplex PCR; TCRdb keeps only in-frame clonotypes and omits some of them. Of around 140,000 clones listed, 75% to 90% are singletons. Time point denoted: blood 4 weeks post-SBRT, at nephrectomy. As to treatment: 15 Gy SBRT to primary tumor, nephrectomy 4 weeks later. Specimen: blood, collected from a patient whose treatment included radiotherapy and nephrectomy. The source of these receptors is a woman aged 50 to 60 with renal cell carcinoma.

This chain connects TRBV6-1 to TRBJ2-7; D is unclear. The ends were cut back, 2 bases at V and 5 bases at J, with 10 bases in the middle. CDR3 length: 13 amino acids. Germline-derived CDR1 and CDR2 are MNHNS and SASEGT. The CDR3 reads CASSEFRSDEQYF. The CDR3 DNA is TGTGCCAGCAGTGAATTTCGGAGCGACGAGCAGTACTTC.

The chain links TRBV5-4 to TRBJ2-2; D gene unclear. The germline CDR1 and CDR2 sequences are SGHNT and YYREEE (reference sequence). V lost 0 bases, J lost 5 bases, and 8 bases lay in between. The CDR3 is 14 residues long. Here the CDR3 reads CASSLGVQTGELFF. CDR3 in DNA: TGTGCCAGCAGCTTGGGCGTTCAAACCGGGGAGCTGTTTTTT. Together with reference TRBV5-4 and TRBJ2-2, the CDR3 gives the full variable domain: ETGVTQSPTHLIKTRGQQVTLRCSSQSGHNTVSWYQQALGQGPQFIFQYYREEENGRGNFPPRFSGLQFPNYSSELNVNALELDDSALYLCASSLGVQTGELFFGEGSRLTVL.

This clone was detected once. This chain connects TRBV13 to TRBJ2-1, with 10 bases fitting TRBD2. Germline lookup yields CDR1 PRHDT and CDR2 FYEKMQ (reference sequence). The V and J ends lost 5 bases and 0 bases, in that order; junction bases with no gene match: 4. The CDR3 sequence is 16 residues long. The CDR3: CASSTASGSSYNEQFF. The CDR3 bases are TGTGCCAGCAGCACCGCTAGCGGGAGCTCCTACAATGAGCAGTTCTTC.

The chain employs TRBV9 and TRBJ2-5, with TRBD2 as a possible D gene (5 bases). Germline loops: CDR1 SGDLS, CDR2 YYNGEE. Trimming took off 4 bases at V and 3 bases at J, with 16 bases between the two ends. The CDR3 runs to 15 residues. CDR3: CASSSGGERKETQYF. DNA for the CDR3: TGTGCCAGCAGCTCGGGTGGGGAGAGAAAAGAGACCCAGTACTTC.

The chain carries TRBV28 and TRBJ2-3; TRBD1 is a possible D gene (5 bases). Trimming cost V 6 bases and J 7 bases, with 11 bases left between them. This CDR3 contains 12 residues. Germline CDR1 is MDHEN and CDR2 is SYDVKM. CDR3 amino acids: CASRATANTQYF. The CDR3 coding sequence is TGTGCCAGCAGGGCGACAGCTAATACGCAGTATTTT.

The V call is TRBV27, the J call TRBJ1-5; 10 bases agree with TRBD1. CDR1 and CDR2 from the germline V gene are MNHEY and SMNVEV (reference sequence). V lost 2 bases, J lost 6 bases, and 31 bases stayed unmatched. There are 24 residues in the CDR3. The CDR3 DNA sequence: TGTGCCAGCAGTTTAAATCCACCACTGACAGCTTACGGGACAGGGGTTTACTCCCGTCAGCCCCAGCATTTT. Translated: CASSLNPPLTAYGTGVYSRQPQHF.

The chain couples TRBV19 to TRBJ1-4; 8 bases map to TRBD1. CDR3 length equals 14 residues. Germline V gene sequence: CDR1 LNHDA, CDR2 SQIVND (reference sequence). Germline trimming cut 9 bases from V and 8 bases from J; bases unmatched to any gene: 11. In nucleotides, the CDR3 is TGTGCCAGCAGGAGACAGGGGTTAGAGGAAAAACTGTTTTTT. As protein: CASRRQGLEEKLFF.

V and J are TRBV10-2 and TRBJ1-5, with 12 bases identical to TRBD1. The ends lost 2 bases at V and 6 bases at J; junction bases unmatched: 8. CDR3 size: 17 residues. Germline CDR1 and CDR2: WSHSY and SAAADI. The chain's CDR3 is CASSEKGQGADGQPQHF. As DNA, the CDR3 is TGCGCCAGCAGTGAGAAGGGACAGGGGGCTGATGGTCAGCCCCAGCATTTT.

This chain uses TRBV19 with TRBJ2-1, with TRBD2 identical over 7 bases. Losses at the gene ends were 5 bases for V and 3 bases for J; bases not matched to a gene: 4. CDR1 is LNHDA, CDR2 SQIVND, per germline (reference sequence). CDR3 length equals 14 residues. The CDR3: CASSEGGSYNEQFF. The CDR3 region has the DNA TGTGCCAGTAGTGAAGGCGGGAGCTACAATGAGCAGTTCTTC.

The V gene is TRBV6-5, the J gene TRBJ1-3; D uncertain. The CDR3 sequence is 16 residues long. Germline loops: CDR1 MNHEY, CDR2 SVGAGI. V gave up 0 bases and J gave up 7 bases, with 16 bases separating them. CDR3 loop: CASSYSLAGAGNTIYF. The DNA for the CDR3 is TGTGCCAGCAGTTACTCGCTGGCAGGCGCGGGGAACACCATATATTTT.

V usage is TRBV5-1 and J usage is TRBJ2-1, with D possibly TRBD1 on 5 matching bases. CDR1 and CDR2 from the germline V gene are SGHRS and YFSETQ. The CDR3 consists of 13 residues. Trimming left V 0 bases short and J 12 bases short, with 13 bases between. The CDR3 DNA reads TGCGCCAGCAGCTTGGCCGACAGCTCCGGGCAGTTCTTC. Encoded protein: CASSLADSSGQFF.

The V call is TRBV10-1, the J call TRBJ2-3, with D tentatively TRBD1 (6 bases). The V gene lost 0 bases and the J gene lost 2 bases, with 9 bases spanning the gap. CDR1 is WNHNN, CDR2 SYGVQD, per germline (reference sequence). The CDR3 covers 15 residues. DNA of the CDR3: TGCGCCAGCAGTGAGTCACAGGGAAACACAGATACGCAGTATTTT. It is translated as CASSESQGNTDTQYF.

The V call is TRBV9, the J call TRBJ1-2, with D possibly being TRBD1 (5 bases). Germline V gene data show CDR1 as SGDLS and CDR2 as YYNGEE. Trimming took 4 bases from V and 7 from J, leaving 14 bases between them. CDR3 size: 13 residues. The CDR3, as DNA: TGTGCCAGCAGCCCACTGGGGCAAGGTGGCTACACCTTC. Protein sequence: CASSPLGQGGYTF.

The chain couples TRBV2 to TRBJ1-5, with D hard to call. There are 12 residues in the CDR3. Germline V gene sequence: CDR1 SNHLY, CDR2 FYNNEI. The germline V and J ends were trimmed by 8 bases and 3 bases, with 8 bases remaining between them. In nucleotides, the CDR3 is TGTGCCAGCCAAGGCGACAATCAGCCCCAGCATTTT. Its translation: CASQGDNQPQHF.

This chain joins TRBV27 and TRBJ1-3, with D possibly TRBD1 on 5 matching bases. This CDR3 comprises 13 residues. The V and J ends lost 3 bases and 4 bases respectively, with 7 bases between them. The V gene's germline CDR1 is MNHEY and CDR2 SMNVEV (reference sequence). CDR3 in DNA: TGTGCCAGCAGTTTGAACAGGGGAAACACCATATATTTT. It codes for CASSLNRGNTIYF.

The table lists this clone with a few counts. The chain joins TRBV13 to TRBJ1-2; a weak D match, TRBD1 (6 bases). Germline values: CDR1 PRHDT, CDR2 FYEKMQ (reference sequence). V was cut by 5 bases and J by 2 bases, with 12 bases left in between. The length of the CDR3 is 14 residues. CDR3 residues: CASSGRGFNYGYTF. The CDR3 nucleotides are TGTGCCAGCAGCGGAAGGGGGTTCAACTATGGCTACACCTTC.

The gene calls are TRBV6-6 and TRBJ1-1; D is unclear. Per the germline V gene, CDR1 is MNHNY and CDR2 is SVGAGI (reference sequence). The CDR3 totals 13 residues. Trimming pared 0 bases from V and 5 bases from J, leaving 7 bases between. CDR3: CASSYSGWTEAFF. CDR3 nucleotides: TGTGCCAGCAGTTACTCGGGATGGACTGAAGCTTTCTTT.

This chain joins TRBV25-1 and TRBJ2-7; no clear D. This CDR3 spans 12 amino acids. Germline CDR1 reads MGHDK; CDR2 reads SYGVNS. Trimming took 0 bases from V and 5 from J, leaving 5 bases between them. In DNA form, the CDR3 reads TGTGCCAGCAGTGAATATCCCCACGAGCAGTACTTC. The encoded protein is CASSEYPHEQYF.

V gene TRBV4-2 combines with J gene TRBJ2-7; D uncertain. This CDR3 is 15 amino acids long. Germline V gives CDR1 LGHNA, CDR2 YNFKEQ. The V end lost 1 base, the J end lost 0 bases, and 10 bases lay between the germline ends. The CDR3 region is CASSQVGRSSYEQYF. Here the CDR3 DNA reads TGTGCCAGCAGCCAAGTGGGCAGGAGCTCCTACGAGCAGTACTTC.

This chain uses TRBV6-6 with TRBJ2-7; the D call may be TRBD1 or TRBD2 (5 bases each). This CDR3 has 13 amino acids. Germline V lookup: CDR1 MNHNY, CDR2 SVGAGI (reference sequence). CDR3 residues: CASLGDNSYEQYF. In nucleotides, the CDR3 is TGTGCGTCCCTGGGGGATAACTCCTACGAGCAGTACTTC.

The CDR3: CASSFLVRRGNTEAFF. The DNA for the CDR3 is TGTGCCAGCAGCTTCCTTGTACGGCGTGGGAACACTGAAGCTTTCTTT. The J gene is TRBJ1-1, the V gene TRBV7-2; D is undetermined. V gave up 3 bases and J gave up 1 base, with 15 bases separating them. The V gene's germline CDR1 is SGHTA and CDR2 FQGNSA. The length of the CDR3 is 16 residues. Supplemented by reference TRBV7-2 and TRBJ1-1, the full variable domain reads GAGVSQSPSNKVTEKGKDVELRCDPISGHTALYWYRQSLGQGLEFLIYFQGNSAPDKSGLPSDRFSAERTGGSVSTLTIQRTQQEDSAVYLCASSFLVRRGNTEAFFGQGTRLTVV.

This clone came up once. This chain links TRBV28 with TRBJ1-5; D is undetermined. CDR3 length: 13 residues. The germline V and J ends were trimmed by 4 bases and 4 bases, with 8 bases remaining between them. The germline V gene encodes CDR1 MDHEN and CDR2 SYDVKM. The CDR3 DNA reads as TGTGCCAGCAGTTATGGGTATAATCAGCCCCAGCATTTT. Translating gives CASSYGYNQPQHF.

The chain employs TRBV2 and TRBJ1-5, with a possible D match to TRBD1 (6 bases). Germline V gene sequence: CDR1 SNHLY, CDR2 FYNNEI. This CDR3 region has 15 residues. Trimming took 1 base from V and 5 from J, leaving 12 bases between them. The DNA for the CDR3 is TGTGCCAGCAGTGAAGGTCGGGACAAATATCAGCCCCAGCATTTT. Protein product: CASSEGRDKYQPQHF.

This clone was seen a single time. The rearrangement links TRBV6-6 to TRBJ2-2; maybe TRBD1 (6 bases). The CDR3 covers 14 residues. Trimming cost V 6 bases and J 7 bases, with 15 bases left between them. CDR1 is MNHNY, CDR2 SVGAGI, per germline (reference sequence). The CDR3 spells CASSTGQPGGELFF. CDR3 nucleotides: TGTGCCAGCAGCACCGGACAGCCTGGCGGGGAGCTGTTTTTT.

The chain combines TRBV7-2 with TRBJ2-7; tentative D call: TRBD2 (5 bases). Between the trimmed V and J ends, which lost 0 bases and 5 bases, there was a span of 5 bases. CDR1 is SGHTA, CDR2 FQGNSA, per germline. CDR3 length: 12 residues. The CDR3 loop reads CASSLARDEQYF. The CDR3, as DNA: TGTGCCAGCAGCTTAGCGAGGGACGAGCAGTACTTC.

This clone was detected only a few times. The chain has TRBV15 and TRBJ2-5; 9 bases align to TRBD2. Germline CDR1 and CDR2: LNHNV and YYDKDF (reference sequence). The V and J ends lost 5 bases and 5 bases, in that order; junction bases with no gene match: 6. This CDR3 contains 14 residues. CDR3 residues: CATSRSGSWETQYF. The CDR3 DNA sequence: TGTGCCACCAGCCGTAGCGGGAGCTGGGAGACCCAGTACTTC.

The chain carries TRBV6-1 and TRBJ2-7; TRBD1 matches at 7 bases. This CDR3 region has 14 residues. Trimming took 7 bases from V and 0 from J; bases not matched to a gene: 6. Looked up from germline, CDR1 is MNHNS and CDR2 is SASEGT. The CDR3 region is CASKSGQSSYEQYF. CDR3 DNA: TGTGCCAGCAAATCGGGACAGAGCTCCTACGAGCAGTACTTC.